These 28 T cell receptor beta chains came from one sample sequenced in a study of T cells after posttransplantation cyclophosphamide. The repertoire was sequenced with immunoSEQ multiplex PCR; TCRdb's copy has only in-frame clones and lacks some. This sample yields some 37,000 clones, of which around 80% are seen a single time; roughly 7.4% belongs to the top ten. Busulfan-fludarabine conditioning, marrow transplant, and cyclophosphamide on days +3 and +4 were administered. Source: CD4+ T cells sorted from blood, taken approximately 1,900 days after a stem cell transplant with posttransplant cyclophosphamide. Receptor source: a female patient in her 40s who received an allogeneic stem cell transplant from a related donor, was CMV-positive, and had no GVHD. Some T cells may be graft donor cells.

In its sample, this clone ranks as medium-sized. The chain couples TRBV19 to TRBJ1-6; D not resolved. The germline V gene encodes CDR1 LNHDA and CDR2 SQIVND (reference sequence). The CDR3 covers 13 residues. Trimming took off 8 bases at V and 6 bases at J, with 11 bases between the two ends. The CDR3 bases are TGTGCCAGTTCCGACTCCAGTAATTCACCCCTCCACTTT. Translation: CASSDSSNSPLHF.

The rearrangement links TRBV28 to TRBJ1-6; 8 positions agree with TRBD1. V shed 6 bases, J shed 10 bases, and the junction held 8 bases outside the gene matches. Germline values: CDR1 MDHEN, CDR2 SYDVKM. This CDR3 region has 14 residues. The CDR3 coding sequence is TGTGCCAGCAGCCCCGACAGGGGAGGATCACCCCTCCACTTT. Protein: CASSPDRGGSPLHF. Based on the CDR3 plus reference TRBV28 and TRBJ1-6, the full variable domain is DVKVTQSSRYLVKRTGEKVFLECVQDMDHENMFWYRQDPGLGLRLIYFSYDVKMKEKGDIPEGYSVSREKKERFSLILESASTNQTSMYLCASSPDRGGSPLHFGNGTRLTVT.

This chain uses TRBV18 with TRBJ2-2, with 14 bases matching TRBD2. This CDR3 is 17 amino acids long. Germline loops: CDR1 KGHSH, CDR2 LQKENI. The V gene end was trimmed by 6 bases and the J gene end by 0 bases; junction bases not matched to a gene: 3. CDR3 protein: CASSRTSGGSNTGELFF. CDR3 bases: TGTGCCAGCTCCCGGACTAGCGGGGGGTCGAACACCGGGGAGCTGTTTTTT.

The rearrangement links TRBV6-5 to TRBJ2-5; D call uncertain. Germline V CDR1 and CDR2: MNHEY, SVGAGI. V was cut by 1 base and J by 0 bases, with 6 bases left in between. The CDR3 is made up of 14 amino acids. CDR3: CASSYWRNQETQYF. CDR3 DNA: TGTGCCAGCAGTTACTGGCGGAACCAAGAGACCCAGTACTTC.

The chain employs TRBV4-1 and TRBJ2-7; possibly TRBD1 for D (6 bases). Germline V CDR1 and CDR2: MGHRA, YSYEKL. The CDR3 contains 15 residues. V shed 1 base and J shed 5 bases, with 15 bases lying between them. The CDR3 spells CASSQAGRGRDEQYF. The CDR3 DNA is TGCGCCAGCAGCCAAGCAGGCAGGGGCCGAGACGAGCAGTACTTC.

The V call is TRBV29-1, the J call TRBJ1-4; 8 nucleotides line up with TRBD1. J lost 7 bases, V lost 7 bases, and 8 bases had no gene match. This CDR3 is built from 13 residues. CDR1 and CDR2 from the germline V gene are SQVTM and ANQGSEA. The CDR3 spells CSGKTGGTEKLFF. Written as DNA, the CDR3 is TGCAGCGGCAAAACAGGGGGGACTGAAAAACTGTTTTTT.

The rearrangement joins TRBV19 to TRBJ1-1; TRBD1 matches 10 bases. The CDR3 totals 15 residues. CDR1 LNHDA and CDR2 SQIVND come from the germline V gene (reference sequence). V shed 5 bases and J 5 bases; nucleotides not matched to a gene: 8. The CDR3 here is CASSVDRGPRTEAFF. CDR3 nucleotide sequence: TGTGCCAGTAGTGTCGACAGGGGGCCGCGGACTGAAGCTTTCTTT. The full variable domain, rest sourced from reference TRBV19 and TRBJ1-1, is DGGITQSPKYLFRKEGQNVTLSCEQNLNHDAMYWYRQDPGQGLRLIYYSQIVNDFQKGDIAEGYSVSREKKESFPLTVTSAQKNPTAFYLCASSVDRGPRTEAFFGQGTRLTVV.

The genes are TRBV5-6 and TRBJ2-3, with 7 bases that match TRBD2. The J segment lost 2 bases and the V segment lost 1 base, leaving 1 base of the junction unmatched. Germline loops: CDR1 SGHDT, CDR2 YYEEEE. The CDR3 length is 14 residues. CDR3 loop: CASSLRGVTDTQYF. In DNA, the CDR3 is TGTGCCAGCAGCTTGCGGGGGGTCACAGATACGCAGTATTTT.

The chain has TRBV2 and TRBJ2-3, with no clear D. This CDR3 region has 13 residues. The V gene lost 6 bases and the J gene lost 11 bases, with 18 bases spanning the gap. CDR1 and CDR2 from the germline V gene are SNHLY and FYNNEI. The CDR3 sequence is CASRTTLPSEQYF. Here the CDR3 DNA reads TGTGCCAGCAGAACCACACTACCCTCGGAGCAGTATTTT.

Here the CDR3 reads CASSMRTGNQPQHF. The CDR3 DNA is TGTGCCAGTAGTATGAGGACAGGAAATCAGCCCCAGCATTTT. The chain joins TRBV19 to TRBJ1-5; 7 positions agree with TRBD1. The CDR3 spans 14 residues. The junction had 3 bases not matched to a gene; V was cut back by 3 bases and J by 4 bases. Germline values: CDR1 LNHDA, CDR2 SQIVND (reference sequence).

This clone was seen just once. This rearrangement joins TRBV6-5 to TRBJ2-3; 12 bases map to TRBD2. The CDR3 length is 15 residues. CDR1 is MNHEY, CDR2 SVGAGI, per germline. With 4 bases clipped from V and 2 bases from J, the junction kept 1 base outside the gene matches. The DNA of the CDR3 is TGTGCCAGCAGTTGGACTAGCGGGATCACAGATACGCAGTATTTT. Its translation: CASSWTSGITDTQYF.

V and J are TRBV29-1 and TRBJ1-1, with D perhaps TRBD1 (6 bases). The length of the CDR3 is 14 residues. Trimming shortened V by 6 bases and J by 4 bases, and 18 bases separated the two germline ends. CDR1 is SQVTM, CDR2 ANQGSEA, per germline. CDR3 sequence (DNA): TGCAGCGTGGTGACAGGCTTTTACGGCACTGAAGCTTTCTTT. The encoded protein is CSVVTGFYGTEAFF.

This sequence joins TRBV6-5 and TRBJ2-7; TRBD1 matches 8 bases. Germline-derived CDR1 and CDR2 are MNHEY and SVGAGI. V was clipped by 8 bases and J by 7 bases; unmatched bases: 7. The CDR3 runs 12 residues. The CDR3 sequence is CASSNRGREQYF. As DNA, the CDR3 is TGTGCCAGCTCAAACAGGGGGAGGGAGCAGTACTTC.

The chain couples TRBV6-1 to TRBJ1-1; no definite D call. Germline CDR1 is MNHNS and CDR2 is SASEGT. The CDR3 consists of 13 residues. Trimming shortened V by 3 bases and J by 5 bases, and 10 bases separated the two germline ends. The CDR3 reads CASSERGQTEAFF. The CDR3 DNA sequence: TGTGCCAGCAGTGAGAGAGGGCAGACTGAAGCTTTCTTT.

This chain connects TRBV9 to TRBJ2-2; D remains ambiguous. CDR3 length: 14 amino acids. V lost 0 bases, J lost 4 bases, and 7 bases lay in between. The germline gives CDR1 SGDLS, CDR2 YYNGEE. The CDR3 here is CASSVATSTGELFF. The CDR3 region has the DNA TGTGCCAGCAGCGTAGCTACGAGCACCGGGGAGCTGTTTTTT.

The V gene is TRBV5-6, the J gene TRBJ2-1, with 14 bases fitting TRBD2. The length of the CDR3 is 15 residues. V dropped 3 bases and J dropped 5; count of bases not matched to a gene: 1. Germline-derived CDR1 and CDR2 are SGHDT and YYEEEE. CDR3 sequence: CASSWGLAGDNEQFF. Here the CDR3 DNA reads TGTGCCAGCAGCTGGGGACTAGCGGGGGACAATGAGCAGTTCTTC.

This clone came up a few times. Its ends do not fully match the called genes, so a read error is possible. The chain recombines TRBV28 with TRBJ2-7; D ambiguous. This CDR3 is built from 11 residues. Germline CDR1 reads MDHEN; CDR2 reads SYDVKM. As DNA, the CDR3 is TGTGCCAGCAGCTACAGCTACGTGCAGTACTTC. Its protein product is CASSYSYVQYF.

V usage is TRBV29-1 and J usage is TRBJ2-3, with TRBD1 as a possible D gene (6 bases). The CDR3 contains 12 residues. Germline V CDR1 and CDR2: SQVTM, ANQGSEA. Trimming cost V 7 bases and J 7 bases, with 15 bases left between them. CDR3: CSAGGAGNTQYF. The DNA of the CDR3 is TGCAGCGCTGGGGGCGCCGGGAATACGCAGTATTTT.

Only a few counts were recorded for this clone. V and J are TRBV6-6 and TRBJ1-1; a possible D gene is TRBD1 (5 bases). Germline V gene lookup returns CDR1 MNHNY and CDR2 SVGAGI (reference sequence). The V end lost 5 bases, the J end lost 1 base, and 8 bases lay between the germline ends. This CDR3 spans 13 amino acids. CDR3 coding DNA: TGTGCCAGCAGTCCCAGGGAGAACACTGAAGCTTTCTTT. Protein sequence: CASSPRENTEAFF.

This clone was seen a handful of times. V and J are TRBV16 and TRBJ2-1; D possibly corresponds to TRBD1 (5 bases). The CDR3 is 15 residues long. V lost 4 bases to trimming and J lost 2 bases, with 12 bases between them. Germline V gene sequence: CDR1 KGHSY, CDR2 FQNENV. The CDR3 protein is CASSRAQGTYNEQFF. Here the CDR3 DNA reads TGTGCCAGCAGCCGAGCCCAGGGAACCTACAATGAGCAGTTCTTC.

The chain links TRBV7-2 to TRBJ2-1; 7 bases map to TRBD2. In germline, CDR1 is SGHTA, CDR2 FQGNSA. J lost 6 bases, V lost 5 bases, and 13 bases had no gene match. The CDR3 runs to 16 residues. The CDR3 is CASSQREGPPGNEQFF. CDR3 coding DNA: TGTGCCAGCAGCCAAAGGGAGGGCCCCCCTGGCAATGAGCAGTTCTTC.

The V gene is TRBV7-3, the J gene TRBJ1-6; no clear D gene. The CDR3 totals 15 residues. V lost 5 bases, J lost 7 bases, and 15 bases lay in between. The V gene's germline CDR1 is SGHTA and CDR2 FQGTGA. CDR3 in DNA: TGTGCCAGCAGCCCCAGCGCTCGTGCGAATTCACCCCTCCACTTT. It codes for CASSPSARANSPLHF.

V is TRBV5-1 and J is TRBJ2-3, with no clear D. This CDR3 has 12 amino acids. Trimming left V 1 base short and J 6 bases short, with 6 bases between. Germline-derived CDR1 and CDR2 are SGHRS and YFSETQ. CDR3: CASSLIGDTQYF. CDR3 DNA: TGCGCCAGCAGCTTGATCGGGGATACGCAGTATTTT. Combining the CDR3 with reference TRBV5-1 and TRBJ2-3 gives the whole variable domain KAGVTQTPRYLIKTRGQQVTLSCSPISGHRSVSWYQQTPGQGLQFLFEYFSETQRNKGNFPGRFSGRQFSNSRSEMNVSTLELGDSALYLCASSLIGDTQYFGPGTRLTVL.

The V and J genes are TRBV7-2 and TRBJ2-5; TRBD2 matches 11 bases. The CDR3 has 17 residues. Germline CDR1 reads SGHTA; CDR2 reads FQGNSA. The V gene end was trimmed by 3 bases and the J gene end by 4 bases; junction bases not matched to a gene: 10. In DNA, the CDR3 is TGTGCCAGCAGCTTGACAGGACTAGCGGGTGGGGGAGAGACCCAGTACTTC. It translates to CASSLTGLAGGGETQYF.

The chain has TRBV7-9 and TRBJ2-1; tentatively, D is TRBD1 (6 bases). Germline CDR1 and CDR2: SEHNR and FQNEAQ (reference sequence). V shed 4 bases and J shed 0 bases, with 13 bases lying between them. CDR3 length: 16 amino acids. The CDR3 DNA reads TGTGCCAGCAGCTCCCAGGGGTTGAGCTCCTACAATGAGCAGTTCTTC. It yields the protein CASSSQGLSSYNEQFF.

This clone appeared once. CDR3 amino acids: CATSRGFALARQFF. CDR3 bases: TGTGCCACCAGCAGAGGCTTTGCACTAGCTCGGCAGTTCTTC. This rearrangement joins TRBV15 to TRBJ2-1, with a tentative D call TRBD2 (6 bases). Germline CDR1 LNHNV, CDR2 YYDKDF (reference sequence). Trimming removed 1 base at V and 12 bases at J, with 16 bases between. This CDR3 spans 14 amino acids.

This clone appeared once. The chain combines TRBV5-4 with TRBJ2-1; D is perhaps TRBD2 (6 bases). There are 16 residues in the CDR3. With 5 bases removed from V and 4 bases from J, the gap between germline ends came to 19 bases. CDR1 and CDR2 (germline): SGHNT, YYREEE (reference sequence). The CDR3 DNA follows: TGTGCCAGCAGACCTGGGTCGGGACTCCAATACAATGAGCAGTTCTTC. Its protein is CASRPGSGLQYNEQFF.

The chain combines TRBV5-1 with TRBJ2-7, with D possibly matching TRBD2 (5 bases). Germline V gene lookup returns CDR1 SGHRS and CDR2 YFSETQ. There are 11 residues in the CDR3. Trimming took off 4 bases at V and 7 bases at J, with 9 bases between the two ends. The CDR3 protein is CASSGGREQYF. CDR3 DNA: TGCGCCAGCAGCGGAGGACGGGAGCAGTACTTC.